This TCR beta chain derives from a study of cytomegalovirus exposure and HLA in healthy donors. Germline CDR1 reads LGHNA; CDR2 reads YSLEER. This CDR3 region has 13 residues. V lost 3 bases, J lost 2 bases, and 6 bases lay in between. Findings and limits, study-wide: Later on, a genetic analysis was performed. It linked a missense variant in DCLRE1C with V- and J-gene trimming of TCR beta.

This clone has more than one count but fewer than ten. Its antigen remains unidentified. PCR involved 60 Vbeta and 13 Jbeta primers. TCRdb's table, derived via immunoSEQ multiplex PCR, lists solely in-frame clones and lacks some. The table has about 180,000 clones, 77% seen once. The specimen sequenced was PBMCs. The chain is built from TRBV4-3 and TRBJ2-3; D is possibly TRBD1 (5 bases). The sequence derives from a man younger than 35 in good health and CMV-seronegative. CDR3: CASSQTDTDTQYF. In DNA, the CDR3 is TGCGCCAGCAGCCAGACAGACACAGATACGCAGTATTTT.